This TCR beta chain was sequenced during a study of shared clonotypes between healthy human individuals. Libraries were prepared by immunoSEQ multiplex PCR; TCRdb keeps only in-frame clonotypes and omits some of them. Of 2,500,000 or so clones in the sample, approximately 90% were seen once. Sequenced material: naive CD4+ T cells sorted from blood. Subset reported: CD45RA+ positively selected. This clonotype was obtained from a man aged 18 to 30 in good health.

Here the CDR3 reads CASSAGVLGTGELFF. The CDR3 bases are TGTGCCAGCAGCGCCGGCGTGCTCGGGACCGGGGAGCTGTTTTTT. The V and J genes are TRBV7-8 and TRBJ2-2; D remains ambiguous. Trimming cost V 5 bases and J 5 bases, with 15 bases left between them. The germline V gene encodes CDR1 SGHVS and CDR2 FQNEAQ. The length of the CDR3 is 15 residues.